This T cell receptor (beta chain) came from a study of blood T cell repertoires in COVID-19. Across the whole study: Whether acute or convalescent, the COVID-19 samples came from the United States, Italy and Spain. T cells, B-cell-depleted T cells, or PBMCs supplied cDNA or gDNA.

The method was immunoSEQ multiplex PCR; TCRdb's version includes in-frame clones alone and lacks a portion of them. The table lists roughly 90,000 clones, approximately 88% of them singletons. The CDR3 consists of 16 residues. Per the germline V gene, CDR1 is DFQATT and CDR2 is SNEGSKA (reference sequence). V was cut by 3 bases and J by 3 bases, with 17 bases left in between. This clone was picked up a small number of times. The rearrangement joins TRBV20-1 to TRBJ2-2; D is undetermined. The origin of this receptor is a woman aged 80 or older with active or convalescent COVID-19. Sequencing was carried out using peripheral blood. The CDR3: CSASLRQVQYTGELFF. In nucleotides, the CDR3 is TGCAGTGCTAGTCTACGACAAGTTCAATACACCGGGGAGCTGTTTTTT.